This entry lists 16 T cell receptor beta chains sequenced from one sample in a study of control samples from healthy donors and cancer patients. Measured with immunoSEQ multiplex PCR; TCRdb has only the in-frame clones, and not every one. The sample has 110,000 to 150,000 clones; about 95% are singletons. The sequenced material came from PBMCs. The receptors originated from a man aged 60-69 years with colorectal cancer.

On this clone: The same CDR3 also results from other DNA sequences found in this sample. The chain is built from TRBV18 and TRBJ2-5; D uncertain. The V end was cut by 3 bases, the J end by 5 bases, with 4 bases between. Germline-derived CDR1 and CDR2 are KGHSH and LQKENI. The CDR3 sequence is 11 residues long. CDR3 nucleotides: TGTGCCAGCTCACCGGAGGAGACCCAGTACTTC. This codes for CASSPEETQYF.

The chain recombines TRBV5-1 with TRBJ1-2, with no clear D. V was trimmed by 4 bases and J by 4 bases, leaving 20 bases between them. Germline CDR1 reads SGHRS; CDR2 reads YFSETQ. The CDR3 loop spans 16 amino acids. CDR3 protein: CASSPGDGSLTYGYTF. The CDR3 nucleotides are TGCGCCAGCAGCCCTGGGGATGGAAGTCTTACCTATGGCTACACCTTC.

The chain uses TRBV9 and TRBJ1-2, with 8 bases aligning to TRBD1. CDR1 is SGDLS and CDR2 is YYNGEE in the germline V gene. With V trimmed by 2 bases and J by 2 bases, 5 bases remained unmatched. This CDR3 has 15 amino acids. Written as DNA, the CDR3 is TGTGCCAGCAGCGTCAGACAGGGGATGAACTATGGCTACACCTTC. Protein sequence: CASSVRQGMNYGYTF.

The V gene is TRBV5-6, the J gene TRBJ2-5, with 11 bases that match TRBD1. Germline-derived CDR1 and CDR2 are SGHDT and YYEEEE. The CDR3 is 16 residues long. V lost 4 bases and J lost 5; bases outside the gene matches: 10. This CDR3 is CASSLEGTGGRETQYF. In DNA, the CDR3 is TGTGCCAGCAGCCTGGAAGGGACAGGGGGAAGGGAGACCCAGTACTTC.

This chain connects TRBV6-2 or TRBV6-3 to TRBJ2-5, with TRBD2 identical over 9 bases. Germline V lookup: CDR1 MNHEY, CDR2 SVGEGT. The CDR3 is 16 residues long. V was clipped by 4 bases and J by 5 bases; unmatched bases: 11. CDR3 sequence: CASSSRGGRGGETQYF. CDR3 DNA: TGTGCCAGCAGTTCGCGGGGGGGCCGTGGAGGGGAGACCCAGTACTTC.

The rearrangement uses TRBV10-3 and TRBJ2-7; D unclear. This CDR3 is 14 amino acids long. Looked up from germline, CDR1 is ENHRY and CDR2 is SYGVKD. V lost 2 bases to trimming and J lost 1 base, with 9 bases between them. CDR3 residues: CAISEDQESYEQYF. The CDR3 coding sequence is TGTGCCATCAGTGAGGACCAAGAATCCTACGAGCAGTACTTC.

The genes are TRBV7-9 and TRBJ2-5, with 8 bases identical to TRBD2. Trimming at V came to 8 bases and at J to 6 bases, leaving 8 bases not matched to a gene. The CDR3 extends over 13 amino acids. The germline CDR1 and CDR2 sequences are SEHNR and FQNEAQ (reference sequence). CDR3 region: CASVGLATKTQYF. DNA of the CDR3: TGTGCCAGCGTCGGACTAGCAACTAAGACCCAGTACTTC.

Regarding this clone: Different DNA sequences within this sample yield the same CDR3. The CDR3 reads CASRGTEAFF. CDR3 coding DNA: TGTGCCAGCAGGGGCACTGAAGCTTTCTTT. The chain combines TRBV6-5 with TRBJ1-1; D is unresolved. Germline-derived CDR1 and CDR2 are MNHEY and SVGAGI. This CDR3 contains 10 residues. Trimming removed 6 bases from V and 4 bases from J, with 3 bases in between.

V is TRBV5-1 and J is TRBJ2-1; D uncertain. V was pared by 0 bases and J by 0 bases, with 10 bases between. From germline, CDR1 is SGHRS and CDR2 YFSETQ. CDR3 length: 16 residues. Here the CDR3 reads CASSLGRMSSYNEQFF. The DNA for the CDR3 is TGCGCCAGCAGCTTGGGCAGGATGAGCTCCTACAATGAGCAGTTCTTC. Full variable domain (remainder filled in from reference TRBV5-1 and TRBJ2-1): KAGVTQTPRYLIKTRGQQVTLSCSPISGHRSVSWYQQTPGQGLQFLFEYFSETQRNKGNFPGRFSGRQFSNSRSEMNVSTLELGDSALYLCASSLGRMSSYNEQFFGPGTRLTVL.

As for this clone: At one boundary the junction diverges from the germline segment, which might be a read error. V is TRBV5-8 and J is TRBJ2-4; TRBD1 matches at 11 bases. The CDR3 extends over 16 amino acids. Germline lookup yields CDR1 SGHTS and CDR2 YDEGEE. The CDR3 region is CASSLGTQRTGGVEDF. The CDR3 nucleotides read TGTGCCAGCAGCTTGGGGACTCAACGGACAGGGGGCGTCGAGGACTTC.

The V gene is TRBV6-5, the J gene TRBJ1-1, with 9 bases that match TRBD1. The CDR3 runs 12 residues. Germline V lookup: CDR1 MNHEY, CDR2 SVGAGI. J gave up 4 bases and V 9 bases, and 3 bases lay outside the gene matches. In DNA form, the CDR3 reads TGTGCCAGTGGGACAGGGACCACTGAAGCTTTCTTT. Its protein is CASGTGTTEAFF.

The rearrangement uses TRBV30 and TRBJ2-7, with D perhaps matching TRBD2 (6 bases). CDR3 size: 14 residues. The V end was cut by 3 bases, the J end by 2 bases, with 14 bases between. Germline CDR1 and CDR2: GTSNPN and SVGIG (reference sequence). The CDR3 here is CAWREGSTTYEQYF. The CDR3 coding sequence is TGTGCCTGGAGGGAGGGCAGTACCACCTACGAGCAGTACTTC.

The rearrangement joins TRBV3-1 (or the pseudogene TRBV3-2) to TRBJ1-1, with D possibly matching TRBD1 (6 bases). This CDR3 spans 14 amino acids. Germline V gene sequence: CDR1 LGHDT, CDR2 YNNKEL (reference sequence). V lost 1 base and J 2 bases, leaving 8 bases between the germline ends. CDR3 protein: CASSQGTANTEAFF. The CDR3 DNA is TGTGCCAGCAGCCAAGGGACAGCCAACACTGAAGCTTTCTTT.

The V and J genes are TRBV30 and TRBJ1-5; 8 nucleotides line up with TRBD1. The V gene's germline CDR1 is GTSNPN and CDR2 SVGIG (reference sequence). V lost 0 bases and J lost 2; bases outside the gene matches: 6. There are 16 residues in the CDR3. The chain's CDR3 is CAWSVRTGIRNQPQHF. DNA for the CDR3: TGTGCCTGGAGTGTACGGACAGGGATTCGCAATCAGCCCCAGCATTTT.

The chain has TRBV19 and TRBJ1-1; tentatively, D is TRBD1 (5 bases). The CDR3 has 14 residues. Trimming cost V 3 bases and J 1 base, with 9 bases left between them. Germline V CDR1 and CDR2: LNHDA, SQIVND (reference sequence). CDR3 in amino acids: CASSISTANTEAFF. In DNA form, the CDR3 reads TGTGCCAGTAGTATCTCGACAGCGAACACTGAAGCTTTCTTT.

This clone was counted a single time. This sequence joins TRBV24-1 and TRBJ2-1, with a weak D call TRBD1 (5 bases). This CDR3 contains 15 residues. Germline V lookup: CDR1 KGHDR, CDR2 SFDVKD. With 5 bases removed from V and 0 bases from J, the gap between germline ends came to 10 bases. The CDR3 region has the DNA TGTGCCACCAGTGCCGCGGACAACTCCTACAATGAGCAGTTCTTC. Translating gives CATSAADNSYNEQFF.